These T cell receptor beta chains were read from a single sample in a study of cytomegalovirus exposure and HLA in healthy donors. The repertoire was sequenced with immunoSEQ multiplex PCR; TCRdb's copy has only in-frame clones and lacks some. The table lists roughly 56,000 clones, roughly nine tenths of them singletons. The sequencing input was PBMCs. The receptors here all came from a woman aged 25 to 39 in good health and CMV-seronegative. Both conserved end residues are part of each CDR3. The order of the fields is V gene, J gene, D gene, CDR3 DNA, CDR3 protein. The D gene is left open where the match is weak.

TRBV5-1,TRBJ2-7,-,TGCGCCAGCAGCTTGGGACTCAGCTCCTACGAGCAGTACTTC,CASSLGLSSYEQYF
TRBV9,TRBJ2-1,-,TGTGCCAGCAGCGTAGACGGCAATGAGCAGTTCTTC,CASSVDGNEQFF
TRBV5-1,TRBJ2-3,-,TGCGCCAGCAGCAAGCAGGGGAGAAGCACAGATACGCAGTATTTT,CASSKQGRSTDTQYF
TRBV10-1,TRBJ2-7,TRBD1,TGCGCCAGCAGAGGGACAGGAGGGAGCGAGCAGTACTTC,CASRGTGGSEQYF
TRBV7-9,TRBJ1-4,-,TGTGCCAGCAGCTTACGGGGAACTAATGAAAAACTGTTTTTT,CASSLRGTNEKLFF
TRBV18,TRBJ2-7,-,TGTGCCAGCTCAGCTGGACAGCAAGAGTACTTC,CASSAGQQEYF
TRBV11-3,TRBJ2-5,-,TGTGCCAGCAGCTTATTGCGGGAAAAAGGTGAAGAGACCCAGTACTTC,CASSLLREKGEETQYF
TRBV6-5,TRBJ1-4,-,TGTGCCAGCAGTTACGCCGAGACTGCAACTAATGAAAAACTGTTTTTT,CASSYAETATNEKLFF
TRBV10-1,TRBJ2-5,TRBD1,TGCGCCAGCAGTCGACCGGGACAGGGTGTCGAGACCCAGTACTTC,CASSRPGQGVETQYF
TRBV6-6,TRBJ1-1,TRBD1,TGTGCCAGCAAACAGGGGTCCACTGAAGCTTTCTTT,CASKQGSTEAFF
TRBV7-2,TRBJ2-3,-,TGTGCCAGCAGCTTAGGCGCAGGGGGCACAGATACGCAGTATTTT,CASSLGAGGTDTQYF
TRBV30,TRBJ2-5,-,TGTGCCTGGATGGCGGTAGAGACCCAGTACTTC,CAWMAVETQYF
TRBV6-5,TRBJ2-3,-,TGTGCCAGCAGTTACATTCAAAACACAGATACGCAGTATTTT,CASSYIQNTDTQYF
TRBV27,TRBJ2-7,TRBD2,TGTGCCAGCAGTTCAAACGGACTAGCGGGATTCTACGAGCAGTACTTC,CASSSNGLAGFYEQYF
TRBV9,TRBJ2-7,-,TGTGCCAGCAGCCCCCAAGAAGCGCGCACCTACGAGCAGTACTTC,CASSPQEARTYEQYF